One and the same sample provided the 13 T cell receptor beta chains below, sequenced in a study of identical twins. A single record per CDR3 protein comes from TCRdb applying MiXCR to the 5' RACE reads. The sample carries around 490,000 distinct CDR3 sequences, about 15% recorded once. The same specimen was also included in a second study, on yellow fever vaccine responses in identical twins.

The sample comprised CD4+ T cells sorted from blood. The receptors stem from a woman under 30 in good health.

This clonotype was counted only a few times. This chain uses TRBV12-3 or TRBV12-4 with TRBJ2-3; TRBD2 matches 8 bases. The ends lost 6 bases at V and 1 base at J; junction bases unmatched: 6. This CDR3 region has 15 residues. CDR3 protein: CASSSPLAGTDTQYF. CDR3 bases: TGTGCCAGCAGCTCCCCACTAGCGGGCACAGATACGCAGTATTTT.

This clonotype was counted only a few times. DNA for the CDR3: TGTGCCAGCAGCGTTAGACTAGGCTCCCTGGTCGGGGGCACAGATACGCAGTATTTT. Protein sequence: CASSVRLGSLVGGTDTQYF. V usage is TRBV9 and J usage is TRBJ2-3, with D tentatively TRBD2 (6 bases). This CDR3 comprises 19 residues. Trimming cost V 2 bases and J 1 base, with 23 bases left between them. Germline loops: CDR1 SGDLS, CDR2 YYNGEE.

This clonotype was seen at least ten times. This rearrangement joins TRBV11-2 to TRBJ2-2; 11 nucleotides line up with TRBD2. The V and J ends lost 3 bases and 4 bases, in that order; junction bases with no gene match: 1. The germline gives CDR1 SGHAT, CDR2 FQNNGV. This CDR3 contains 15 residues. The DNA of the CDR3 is TGTGCCAGCAGCTTCCTAGCGGGGGGCACCGGGGAGCTGTTTTTT. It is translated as CASSFLAGGTGELFF.

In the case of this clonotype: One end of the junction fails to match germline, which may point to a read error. DNA for the CDR3: TGTGCCAGCTGTTTAAACAAGAGGACCTACCGATCTGGGGCCAACGTCCTGACTTTC. This translates into CASCLNKRTYRSGANVLTF. The chain is built from TRBV12-3 or TRBV12-4 and TRBJ2-6; D is unclear. This CDR3 contains 19 residues.

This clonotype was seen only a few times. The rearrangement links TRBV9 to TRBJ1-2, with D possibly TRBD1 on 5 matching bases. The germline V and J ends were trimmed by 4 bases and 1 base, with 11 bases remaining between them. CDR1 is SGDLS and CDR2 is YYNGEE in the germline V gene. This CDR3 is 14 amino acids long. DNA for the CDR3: TGTGCCAGCAGCCCATTGGGGGGTAACTATGGCTACACCTTC. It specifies CASSPLGGNYGYTF. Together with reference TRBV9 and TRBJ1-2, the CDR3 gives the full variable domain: DSGVTQTPKHLITATGQRVTLRCSPRSGDLSVYWYQQSLDQGLQFLIQYYNGEERAKGNILERFSAQQFPDLHSELNLSSLELGDSALYFCASSPLGGNYGYTFGSGTRLTVV.

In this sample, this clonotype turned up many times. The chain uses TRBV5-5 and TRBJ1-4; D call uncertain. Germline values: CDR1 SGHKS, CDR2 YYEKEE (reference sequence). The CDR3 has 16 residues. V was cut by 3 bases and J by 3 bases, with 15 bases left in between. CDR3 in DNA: TGTGCCAGCAGCTCAATGGGCGGCAGTCCTAATGAAAAACTGTTTTTT. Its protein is CASSSMGGSPNEKLFF.

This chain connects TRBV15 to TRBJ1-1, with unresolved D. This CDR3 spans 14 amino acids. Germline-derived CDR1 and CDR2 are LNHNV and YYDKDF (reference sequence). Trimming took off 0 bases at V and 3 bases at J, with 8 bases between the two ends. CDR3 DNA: TGTGCCACCAGCAGAGATCCTTTGTACACTGAAGCTTTCTTT. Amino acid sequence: CATSRDPLYTEAFF.

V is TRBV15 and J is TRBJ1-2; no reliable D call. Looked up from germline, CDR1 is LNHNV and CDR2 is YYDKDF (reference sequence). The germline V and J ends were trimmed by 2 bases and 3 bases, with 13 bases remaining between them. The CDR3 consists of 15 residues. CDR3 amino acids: CATSRLDSSDYGYTF. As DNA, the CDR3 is TGTGCCACCAGCAGACTGGACTCGTCGGACTATGGCTACACCTTC.

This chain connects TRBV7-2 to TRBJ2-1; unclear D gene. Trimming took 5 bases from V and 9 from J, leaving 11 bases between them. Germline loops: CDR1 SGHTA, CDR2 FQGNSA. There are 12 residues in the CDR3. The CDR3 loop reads CASSHYSGEQFF. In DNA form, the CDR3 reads TGTGCCAGCAGCCATTATTCGGGTGAGCAGTTCTTC.

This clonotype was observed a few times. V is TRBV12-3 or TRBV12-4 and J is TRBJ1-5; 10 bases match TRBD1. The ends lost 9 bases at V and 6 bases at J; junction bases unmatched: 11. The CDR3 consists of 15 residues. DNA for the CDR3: TGTGCCAGTACTACCTGGACAGGGGGAAGTCAGCCCCAGCATTTT. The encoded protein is CASTTWTGGSQPQHF.

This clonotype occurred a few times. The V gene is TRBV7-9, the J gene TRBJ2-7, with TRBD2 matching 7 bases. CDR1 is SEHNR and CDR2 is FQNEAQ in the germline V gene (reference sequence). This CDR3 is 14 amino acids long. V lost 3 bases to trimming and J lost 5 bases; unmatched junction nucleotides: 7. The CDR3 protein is CASSLGTGGNEQYF. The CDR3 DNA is TGTGCCAGCAGCTTGGGCACGGGAGGCAACGAGCAGTACTTC. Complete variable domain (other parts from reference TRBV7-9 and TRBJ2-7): DTGVSQNPRHKITKRGQNVTFRCDPISEHNRLYWYRQTLGQGPEFLTYFQNEAQLEKSRLLSDRFSAERPKGSFSTLEIQRTEQGDSAMYLCASSLGTGGNEQYFGPGTRLTVT.

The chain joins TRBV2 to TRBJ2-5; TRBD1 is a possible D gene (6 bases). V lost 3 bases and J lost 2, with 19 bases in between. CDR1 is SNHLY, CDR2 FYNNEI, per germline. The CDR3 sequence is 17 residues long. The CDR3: CASSDRGPQGEQETQYF. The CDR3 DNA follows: TGTGCCAGCAGTGACCGAGGCCCACAGGGTGAGCAAGAGACCCAGTACTTC.

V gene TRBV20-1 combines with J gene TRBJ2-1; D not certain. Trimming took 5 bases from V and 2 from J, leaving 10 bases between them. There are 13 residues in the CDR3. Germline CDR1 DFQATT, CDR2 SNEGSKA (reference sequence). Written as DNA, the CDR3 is TGCAGTGCTGCCCGCCTAGCCTACAATGAGCAGTTCTTC. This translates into CSAARLAYNEQFF.